Listed below are T cell receptor beta chains from one sample, sequenced in a study of beta chain features in type 1 diabetes. Clones were sequenced by immunoSEQ multiplex PCR, and TCRdb holds only the in-frame ones, with some missing. The sample contains under 500,000 clones, 30% of which appear only once. What was sequenced was naive CD4+ T cells from blood. These receptors all stem from a man younger than 30 in good health. CDR3s include the opening cysteine and the closing phenylalanine or tryptophan. Each record gives: D gene, V gene, J gene, clone size, CDR3 length, CDR3 protein, CDR3 DNA. D genes are given only for firm matches. Expanded clones are given a class, and other clones once, few, many or no size at all.

d_call: TRBD1; v_call: TRBV25-1; j_call: TRBJ1-1; clone_size: .; cdr3_length: 16; cdr3_aa: CASRSAGQGAKTEAFF; cdr3_nt: TGTGCCAGCAGGTCTGCCGGACAGGGGGCGAAGACTGAAGCTTTCTTT
d_call: TRBD1; v_call: TRBV27; j_call: TRBJ2-3; clone_size: .; cdr3_length: 17; cdr3_aa: CASSRPQGTGDADTQYF; cdr3_nt: TGTGCCAGCAGCCGACCTCAAGGGACAGGGGATGCAGATACGCAGTATTTT
d_call: .; v_call: TRBV4-3; j_call: TRBJ2-2; clone_size: .; cdr3_length: 15; cdr3_aa: CASSQSGVNTGELFF; cdr3_nt: TGCGCCAGCAGCCAGTCGGGAGTTAACACCGGGGAGCTGTTTTTT
d_call: TRBD2; v_call: TRBV7-2; j_call: TRBJ2-1; clone_size: few; cdr3_length: 16; cdr3_aa: CASSLVGTSANNEQFF; cdr3_nt: TGTGCCAGCAGCTTAGTCGGGACTAGCGCCAACAATGAGCAGTTCTTC
d_call: .; v_call: TRBV5-1; j_call: TRBJ2-6; clone_size: few; cdr3_length: 15; cdr3_aa: CASSLALSGANVLTF; cdr3_nt: TGCGCCAGCAGCTTGGCTCTTTCTGGGGCCAACGTCCTGACTTTC
d_call: .; v_call: TRBV29-1; j_call: TRBJ1-5; clone_size: .; cdr3_length: 13; cdr3_aa: CSVDEDSNQPQHF; cdr3_nt: TGCAGCGTTGATGAAGATAGCAATCAGCCCCAGCATTTT
d_call: .; v_call: TRBV6-5; j_call: TRBJ2-2; clone_size: .; cdr3_length: 11; cdr3_aa: CASSQGGELFF; cdr3_nt: TGTGCCAGCAGCCAGGGCGGGGAGCTGTTTTTT
d_call: .; v_call: TRBV5-1; j_call: TRBJ2-1; clone_size: .; cdr3_length: 13; cdr3_aa: CASSLGTYNEQFF; cdr3_nt: TGCGCCAGCAGCTTGGGGACCTACAATGAGCAGTTCTTC
d_call: .; v_call: TRBV6-5; j_call: TRBJ2-4; clone_size: once; cdr3_length: 15; cdr3_aa: CASTVSRLAKNIQYF; cdr3_nt: TGTGCCAGCACCGTAAGCCGGCTAGCCAAAAACATTCAGTACTTC
d_call: TRBD2; v_call: TRBV29-1; j_call: TRBJ2-1; clone_size: few; cdr3_length: 14; cdr3_aa: CSAETSGGYNEQFF; cdr3_nt: TGCAGCGCTGAGACTAGCGGAGGGTACAATGAGCAGTTCTTC
d_call: TRBD2; v_call: TRBV7-3; j_call: TRBJ2-1; clone_size: .; cdr3_length: 14; cdr3_aa: CASSRGLAADEQFF; cdr3_nt: TGTGCCAGCAGCCGTGGACTAGCGGCGGATGAGCAGTTCTTC
d_call: .; v_call: TRBV29-1; j_call: TRBJ1-1; clone_size: .; cdr3_length: 14; cdr3_aa: CSVELKRQHTEAFF; cdr3_nt: TGCAGCGTCGAGTTAAAGCGGCAGCACACTGAAGCTTTCTTT
d_call: TRBD2; v_call: TRBV29-1; j_call: TRBJ2-1; clone_size: few; cdr3_length: 15; cdr3_aa: CSVPKGLAGIYEQFF; cdr3_nt: TGCAGCGTTCCGAAGGGACTAGCGGGGATTTATGAGCAGTTCTTC
d_call: TRBD2; v_call: TRBV5-4; j_call: TRBJ2-7; clone_size: .; cdr3_length: 15; cdr3_aa: CASSPTASGPYEQYF; cdr3_nt: TGTGCCAGCAGTCCTACTGCTAGCGGGCCCTACGAGCAGTACTTC
d_call: .; v_call: TRBV7-2; j_call: TRBJ2-1; clone_size: .; cdr3_length: 14; cdr3_aa: CASSLGSIVVEQFF; cdr3_nt: TGTGCCAGCAGCTTAGGATCCATAGTCGTTGAGCAGTTCTTC
d_call: .; v_call: TRBV23-1; j_call: TRBJ1-2; clone_size: few; cdr3_length: 16; cdr3_aa: CASSQSHAVRDYGYTF; cdr3_nt: TGCGCCAGCAGTCAATCTCACGCGGTCAGGGACTATGGCTACACCTTC
d_call: .; v_call: TRBV30; j_call: TRBJ2-7; clone_size: .; cdr3_length: 14; cdr3_aa: CAWSVQPISGKQYF; cdr3_nt: TGTGCCTGGAGTGTACAGCCGATTTCGGGAAAGCAGTACTTC
d_call: .; v_call: TRBV29-1; j_call: TRBJ2-7; clone_size: .; cdr3_length: 14; cdr3_aa: CSVVLQRFSYEQYF; cdr3_nt: TGCAGCGTTGTTTTGCAGCGGTTCTCCTACGAGCAGTACTTC
d_call: .; v_call: TRBV2; j_call: TRBJ2-1; clone_size: once; cdr3_length: 14; cdr3_aa: CASSASRNYNEQFF; cdr3_nt: TGTGCCAGCAGCGCTTCTAGAAACTACAATGAGCAGTTCTTC
d_call: .; v_call: TRBV5-1; j_call: TRBJ2-7; clone_size: few; cdr3_length: 14; cdr3_aa: CASSLSSGPYEQYF; cdr3_nt: TGCGCCAGCAGCTTATCCAGCGGGCCCTACGAGCAGTACTTC
d_call: .; v_call: TRBV13; j_call: TRBJ1-5; clone_size: .; cdr3_length: 12; cdr3_aa: CASSRRDQPQHF; cdr3_nt: TGTGCCAGCAGCCGAAGGGATCAGCCCCAGCATTTT
d_call: TRBD1; v_call: TRBV6-5; j_call: TRBJ2-1; clone_size: few; cdr3_length: 15; cdr3_aa: CASSFRTGGDNEQFF; cdr3_nt: TGTGCCAGCAGTTTTAGGACAGGGGGAGACAATGAGCAGTTCTTC